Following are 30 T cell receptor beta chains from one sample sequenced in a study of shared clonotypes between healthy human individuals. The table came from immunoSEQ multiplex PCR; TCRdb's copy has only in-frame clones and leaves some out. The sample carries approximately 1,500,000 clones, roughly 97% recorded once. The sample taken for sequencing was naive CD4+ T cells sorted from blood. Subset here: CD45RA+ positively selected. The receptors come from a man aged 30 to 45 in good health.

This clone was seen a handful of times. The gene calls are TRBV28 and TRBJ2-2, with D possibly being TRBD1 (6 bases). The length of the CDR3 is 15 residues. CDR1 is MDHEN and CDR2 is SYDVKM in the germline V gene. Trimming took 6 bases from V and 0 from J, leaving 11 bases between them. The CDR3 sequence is CASSRGQPNTGELFF. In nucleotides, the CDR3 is TGTGCCAGCAGCCGAGGACAGCCGAACACCGGGGAGCTGTTTTTT.

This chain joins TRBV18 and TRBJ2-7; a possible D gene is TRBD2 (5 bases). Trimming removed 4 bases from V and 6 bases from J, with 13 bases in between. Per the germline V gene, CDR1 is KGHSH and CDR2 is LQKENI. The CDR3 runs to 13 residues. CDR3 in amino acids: CASSLLEGGEQYF. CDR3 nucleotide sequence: TGTGCCAGCTCACTTCTTGAGGGCGGCGAGCAGTACTTC.

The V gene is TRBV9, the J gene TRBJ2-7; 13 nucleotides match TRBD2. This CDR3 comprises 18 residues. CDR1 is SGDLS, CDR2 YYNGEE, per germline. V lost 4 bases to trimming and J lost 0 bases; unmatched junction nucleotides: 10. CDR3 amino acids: CASSSGTSGIWGSYEQYF. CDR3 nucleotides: TGTGCCAGCAGCTCTGGGACTAGCGGGATCTGGGGCTCCTACGAGCAGTACTTC.

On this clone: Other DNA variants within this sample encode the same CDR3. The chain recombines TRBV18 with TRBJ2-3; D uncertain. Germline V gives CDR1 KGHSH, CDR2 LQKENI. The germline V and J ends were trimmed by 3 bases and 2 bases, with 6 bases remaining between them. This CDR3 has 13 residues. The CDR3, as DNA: TGTGCCAGCTCACCGCCTTCCACAGATACGCAGTATTTT. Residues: CASSPPSTDTQYF.

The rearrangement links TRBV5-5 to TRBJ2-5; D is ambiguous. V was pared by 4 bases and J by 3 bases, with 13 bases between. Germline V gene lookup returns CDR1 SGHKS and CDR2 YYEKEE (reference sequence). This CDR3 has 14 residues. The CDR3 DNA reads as TGTGCCAGCAGCCTAGAGGCAGGTGAAGAGACCCAGTACTTC. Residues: CASSLEAGEETQYF.

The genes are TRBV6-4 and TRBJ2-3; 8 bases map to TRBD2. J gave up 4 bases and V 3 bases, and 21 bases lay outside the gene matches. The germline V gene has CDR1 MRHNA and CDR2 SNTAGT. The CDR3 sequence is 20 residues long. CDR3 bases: TGTGCCAGCAGTGAAGGACTCCCCACTAGCGGAAGGGTATGGGCAGATACGCAGTATTTT. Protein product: CASSEGLPTSGRVWADTQYF.

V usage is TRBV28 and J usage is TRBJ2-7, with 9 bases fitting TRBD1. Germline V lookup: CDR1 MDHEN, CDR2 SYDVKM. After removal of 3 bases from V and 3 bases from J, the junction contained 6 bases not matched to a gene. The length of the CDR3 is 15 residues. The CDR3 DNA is TGTGCCAGCAGTTTTCAGGACAGGGGCCACTACGAGCAGTACTTC. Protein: CASSFQDRGHYEQYF.

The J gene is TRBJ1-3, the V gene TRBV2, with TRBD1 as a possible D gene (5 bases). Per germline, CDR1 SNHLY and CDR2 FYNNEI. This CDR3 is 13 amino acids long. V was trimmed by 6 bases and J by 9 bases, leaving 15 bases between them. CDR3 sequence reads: CASRRDSQGTIYF. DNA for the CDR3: TGTGCCAGCAGGAGGGACTCGCAGGGCACCATATATTTT.

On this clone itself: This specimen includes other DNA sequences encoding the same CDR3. Written as DNA, the CDR3 is TGCGCCAGCAGCTTGGCAGGGATCTACGAGCAGTACTTC. Amino acid sequence: CASSLAGIYEQYF. This rearrangement joins TRBV5-1 to TRBJ2-7; maybe TRBD1 (5 bases). Germline assignment: CDR1 SGHRS and CDR2 YFSETQ. V was pared by 0 bases and J by 3 bases, with 7 bases between. This CDR3 region has 13 residues.

The CDR3 is CASSLGGAPIRSDTQYF. CDR3 DNA sequence: TGTGCCAGCAGCTTAGGGGGCGCCCCGATCAGATCCGATACGCAGTATTTT. The rearrangement joins TRBV7-6 to TRBJ2-3; TRBD1 is a possible D gene (5 bases). CDR1 is SGHVS and CDR2 is FNYEAQ in the germline V gene. V was cut by 1 base and J by 6 bases, with 20 bases left in between. This CDR3 region has 17 residues.

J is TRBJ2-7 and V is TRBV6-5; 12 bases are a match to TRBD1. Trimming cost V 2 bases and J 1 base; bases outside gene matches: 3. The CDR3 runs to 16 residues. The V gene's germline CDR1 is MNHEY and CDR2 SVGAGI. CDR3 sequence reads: CASSYRDRGLSYEQYF. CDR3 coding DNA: TGTGCCAGCAGTTACAGGGACAGGGGGCTTTCCTACGAGCAGTACTTC.

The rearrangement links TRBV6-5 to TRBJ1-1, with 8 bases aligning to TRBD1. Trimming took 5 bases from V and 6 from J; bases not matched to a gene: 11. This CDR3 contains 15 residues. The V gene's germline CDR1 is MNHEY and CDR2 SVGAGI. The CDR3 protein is CASSPDRGRNPEAFF. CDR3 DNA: TGTGCCAGCAGTCCCGACAGGGGCAGAAATCCTGAAGCTTTCTTT.

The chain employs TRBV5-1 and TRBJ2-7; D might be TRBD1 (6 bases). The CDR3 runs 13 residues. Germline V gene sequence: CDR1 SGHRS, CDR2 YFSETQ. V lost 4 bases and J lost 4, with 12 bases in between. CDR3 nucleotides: TGCGCCAGCAGCACAAGAACAGGGTACGAGCAGTACTTC. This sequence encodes CASSTRTGYEQYF.

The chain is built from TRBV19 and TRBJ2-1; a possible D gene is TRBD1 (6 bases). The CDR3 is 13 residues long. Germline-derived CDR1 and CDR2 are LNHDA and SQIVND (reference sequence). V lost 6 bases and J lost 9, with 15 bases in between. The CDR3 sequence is CASSPTDSGEQFF. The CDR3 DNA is TGTGCCAGTAGCCCCACGGACAGTGGTGAGCAGTTCTTC.

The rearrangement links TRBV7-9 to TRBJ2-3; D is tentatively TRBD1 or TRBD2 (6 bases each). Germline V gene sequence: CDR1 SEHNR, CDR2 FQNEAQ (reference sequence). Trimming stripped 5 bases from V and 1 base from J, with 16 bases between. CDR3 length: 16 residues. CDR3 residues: CASSPTWGAGTDTQYF. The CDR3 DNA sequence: TGTGCCAGCAGCCCGACGTGGGGGGCTGGCACAGATACGCAGTATTTT.

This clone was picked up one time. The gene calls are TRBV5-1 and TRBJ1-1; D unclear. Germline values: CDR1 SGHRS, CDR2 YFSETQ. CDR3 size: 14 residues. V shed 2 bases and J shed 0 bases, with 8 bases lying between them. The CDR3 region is CASSLMQVNTEAFF. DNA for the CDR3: TGCGCCAGCAGCTTAATGCAGGTGAACACTGAAGCTTTCTTT.

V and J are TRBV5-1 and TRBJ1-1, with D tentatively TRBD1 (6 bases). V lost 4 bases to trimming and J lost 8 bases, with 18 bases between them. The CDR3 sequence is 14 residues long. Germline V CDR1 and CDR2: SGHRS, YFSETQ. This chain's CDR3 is CASSVAPGAREAFF. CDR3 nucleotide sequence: TGCGCCAGCAGCGTAGCCCCGGGGGCAAGGGAAGCTTTCTTT. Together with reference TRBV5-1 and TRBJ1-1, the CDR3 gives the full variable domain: KAGVTQTPRYLIKTRGQQVTLSCSPISGHRSVSWYQQTPGQGLQFLFEYFSETQRNKGNFPGRFSGRQFSNSRSEMNVSTLELGDSALYLCASSVAPGAREAFFGQGTRLTVV.

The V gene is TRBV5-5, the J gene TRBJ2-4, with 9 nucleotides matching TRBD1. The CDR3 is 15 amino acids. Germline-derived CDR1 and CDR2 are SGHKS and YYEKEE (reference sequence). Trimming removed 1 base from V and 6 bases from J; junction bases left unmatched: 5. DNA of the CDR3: TGTGCCAGCAGCTTGTCGTGGGACAGGGTAAACATTCAGTACTTC. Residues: CASSLSWDRVNIQYF.

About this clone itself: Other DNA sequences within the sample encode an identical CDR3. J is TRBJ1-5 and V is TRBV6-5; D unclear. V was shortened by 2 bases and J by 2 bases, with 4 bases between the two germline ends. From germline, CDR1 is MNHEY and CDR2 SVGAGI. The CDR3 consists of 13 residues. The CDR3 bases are TGTGCCAGCAGTTACCGGGGCAATCAGCCCCAGCATTTT. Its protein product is CASSYRGNQPQHF.

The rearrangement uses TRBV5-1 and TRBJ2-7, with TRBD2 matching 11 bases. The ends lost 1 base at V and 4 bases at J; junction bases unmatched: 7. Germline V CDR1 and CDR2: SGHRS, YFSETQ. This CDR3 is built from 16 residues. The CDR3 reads CASSLTPGLADYEQYF. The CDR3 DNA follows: TGCGCCAGCAGCTTGACCCCGGGACTAGCGGATTACGAGCAGTACTTC.

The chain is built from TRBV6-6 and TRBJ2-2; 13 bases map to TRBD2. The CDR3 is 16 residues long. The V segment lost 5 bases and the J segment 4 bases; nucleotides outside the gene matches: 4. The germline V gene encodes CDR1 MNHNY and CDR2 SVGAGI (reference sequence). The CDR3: CASSVTSGRGTGELFF. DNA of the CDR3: TGTGCCAGCAGTGTCACTAGCGGGAGGGGCACCGGGGAGCTGTTTTTT.

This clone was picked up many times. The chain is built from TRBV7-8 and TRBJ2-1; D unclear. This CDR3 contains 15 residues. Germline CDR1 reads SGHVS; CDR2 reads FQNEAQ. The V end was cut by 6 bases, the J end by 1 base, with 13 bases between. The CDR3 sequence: CASSFDIPSYNEQFF. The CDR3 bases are TGTGCCAGCAGTTTTGACATACCGTCCTACAATGAGCAGTTCTTC.

The CDR3 loop reads CASSLGAGGNYEQYF. The CDR3, as DNA: TGTGCCAGCAGCTTGGGGGCAGGGGGCAACTACGAGCAGTACTTC. This chain uses TRBV5-4 with TRBJ2-5; TRBD1 matches 8 bases. The tail of the sequence fits TRBJ2-7 better, so the J call may be wrong. CDR3 length: 15 amino acids. Germline CDR1 SGHNT, CDR2 YYREEE (reference sequence).

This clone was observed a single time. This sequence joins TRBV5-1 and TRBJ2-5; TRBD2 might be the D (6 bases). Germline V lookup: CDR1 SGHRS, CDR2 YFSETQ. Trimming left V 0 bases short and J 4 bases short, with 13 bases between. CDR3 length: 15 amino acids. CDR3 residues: CASSLVGGRGETQYF. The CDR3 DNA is TGCGCCAGCAGCTTGGTCGGGGGACGCGGAGAGACCCAGTACTTC.

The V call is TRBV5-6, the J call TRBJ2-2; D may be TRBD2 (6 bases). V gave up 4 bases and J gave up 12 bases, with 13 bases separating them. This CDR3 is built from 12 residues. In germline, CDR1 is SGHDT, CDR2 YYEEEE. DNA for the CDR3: TGTGCCAGCAGCCGGGACTCCGCGCAGCTGTTTTTT. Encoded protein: CASSRDSAQLFF.

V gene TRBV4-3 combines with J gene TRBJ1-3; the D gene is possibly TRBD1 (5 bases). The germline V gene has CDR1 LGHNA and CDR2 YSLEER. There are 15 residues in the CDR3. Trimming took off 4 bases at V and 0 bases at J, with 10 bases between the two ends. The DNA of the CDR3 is TGCGCCAGCAGCCGGGACCGATACTCTGGAAACACCATATATTTT. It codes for CASSRDRYSGNTIYF.

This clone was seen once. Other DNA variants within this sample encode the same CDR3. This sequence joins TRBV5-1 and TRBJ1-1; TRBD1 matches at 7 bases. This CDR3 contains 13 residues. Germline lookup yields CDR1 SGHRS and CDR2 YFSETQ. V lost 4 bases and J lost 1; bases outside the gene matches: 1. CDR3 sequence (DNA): TGCGCCAGCAGCCGGGACAGGAACACTGAAGCTTTCTTT. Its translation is CASSRDRNTEAFF. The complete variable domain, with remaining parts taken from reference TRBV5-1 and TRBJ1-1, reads KAGVTQTPRYLIKTRGQQVTLSCSPISGHRSVSWYQQTPGQGLQFLFEYFSETQRNKGNFPGRFSGRQFSNSRSEMNVSTLELGDSALYLCASSRDRNTEAFFGQGTRLTVV.

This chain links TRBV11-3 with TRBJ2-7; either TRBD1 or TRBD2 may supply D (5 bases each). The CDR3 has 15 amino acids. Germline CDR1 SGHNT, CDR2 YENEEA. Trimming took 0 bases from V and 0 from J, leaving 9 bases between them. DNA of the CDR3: TGTGCCAGCAGCTTAGAACCGGGACCCTCCTACGAGCAGTACTTC. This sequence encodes CASSLEPGPSYEQYF. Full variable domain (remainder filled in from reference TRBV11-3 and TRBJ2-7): EAGVVQSPRYKIIEKKQPVAFWCNPISGHNTLYWYLQNLGQGPELLIRYENEEAVDDSQLPKDRFSAERLKGVDSTLKIQPAELGDSAVYLCASSLEPGPSYEQYFGPGTRLTVT.

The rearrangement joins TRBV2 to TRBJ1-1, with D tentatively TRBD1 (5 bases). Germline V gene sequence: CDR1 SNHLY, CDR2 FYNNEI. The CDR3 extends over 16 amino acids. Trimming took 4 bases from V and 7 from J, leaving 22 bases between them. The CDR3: CASSAKVPVGTGEAFF. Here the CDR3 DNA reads TGTGCCAGCAGTGCAAAAGTACCGGTGGGGACGGGTGAAGCTTTCTTT.

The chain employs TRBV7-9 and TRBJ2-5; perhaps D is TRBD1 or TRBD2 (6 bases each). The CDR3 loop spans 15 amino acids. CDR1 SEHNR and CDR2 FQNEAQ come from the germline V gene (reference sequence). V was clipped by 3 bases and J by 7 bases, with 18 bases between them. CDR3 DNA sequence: TGTGCCAGCAGCTTCCGGGGGCAGAGAGATGGGACCCAGTACTTC. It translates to CASSFRGQRDGTQYF. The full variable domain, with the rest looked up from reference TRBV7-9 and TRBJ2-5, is DTGVSQNPRHKITKRGQNVTFRCDPISEHNRLYWYRQTLGQGPEFLTYFQNEAQLEKSRLLSDRFSAERPKGSFSTLEIQRTEQGDSAMYLCASSFRGQRDGTQYFGPGTRLLVL.